The rows below give T cell receptor beta chains drawn from one sample of a study of prognosis after radiotherapy for stage I lung cancer. TCRdb reprocessed the multiplex PCR reads via MiXCR and lists one record per CDR3 protein. Here the sample spans fewer than 65,000 distinct CDR3 sequences, roughly 36% being singletons. The source material was PBMCs, sampled before or after stereotactic body radiation therapy (not recorded which). These receptors were collected from a donor of 50 years or more with non-small cell lung cancer. CDR3s include the opening cysteine and the closing phenylalanine or tryptophan. The D gene is left open where the match is weak. Expanded clones are given a class, and other clones once, few, many or no size at all.

V: TRBV20-1; J: TRBJ1-1; D: -; size: many; DNA: TGCAGTGCTAGTATTACAGGGAGGAACACTGAAGCTTTCTTT; CDR3: CSASITGRNTEAFF
V: TRBV11-2; J: TRBJ2-2; D: -; size: many; DNA: TGTGCCAGCAGCTTAGGTCACGGGCCGGGCGGGGAGCTGTTTTTT; CDR3: CASSLGHGPGGELFF
V: TRBV6-1; J: TRBJ1-2; D: -; size: -; DNA: TGTGCCAGCATATACGACTCTGGGAATTGGGGCTATGGCTACACCTTC; CDR3: CASIYDSGNWGYGYTF
V: TRBV20-1; J: TRBJ2-1; D: -; size: many; DNA: TGCAGTGCTAGAACTACCAGTCCGTACAATGAGCAGTTCTTC; CDR3: CSARTTSPYNEQFF
V: TRBV6-2/TRBV6-3; J: TRBJ1-1; D: TRBD1; size: many; DNA: TGTGCCATCGAAACAGGGGATTTGGTCACTGAAGCTTTCTTT; CDR3: CAIETGDLVTEAFF
V: TRBV18; J: TRBJ2-2; D: -; size: many; DNA: TGTGCCAGCTCACCACCGAGTCCCGGGGAGCTGTTTTTT; CDR3: CASSPPSPGELFF
V: TRBV5-4; J: TRBJ2-5; D: TRBD2; size: -; DNA: TGTGCCAGCAGCCGTCCCGGACGACTAGCGGGAGGGGGGGAACAAGAGACCCAGTACTTC; CDR3: CASSRPGRLAGGGEQETQYF
V: TRBV29-1; J: TRBJ1-3; D: -; size: many; DNA: TGCAGCGGGGAACAGGGAAACACCATATATTTT; CDR3: CSGEQGNTIYF
V: TRBV4-1; J: TRBJ2-1; D: -; size: -; DNA: TGCGCCAGCAGTCGCGCATTTCGCGGGCGGTACAATTATCAGTTCTTC; CDR3: CASSRAFRGRYNYQFF
V: TRBV11-3; J: TRBJ2-7; D: -; size: many; DNA: TGTGCCAGCAGCTTAAGGTTGGGGACGTCTCACGAGCAGTACTTC; CDR3: CASSLRLGTSHEQYF
V: TRBV7-9; J: TRBJ1-1; D: TRBD1; size: -; DNA: TGTGCCAGCAGCTCCGGGACAGGGTTGGTTCGTGAAGCTTTCTTT; CDR3: CASSSGTGLVREAFF
V: TRBV5-1; J: TRBJ2-3; D: TRBD2; size: many; DNA: TGCGCCAGCAGCTCCCCCGGACTAGCGGTCATCCGGGCCGATACGCAGTATTTT; CDR3: CASSSPGLAVIRADTQYF
V: TRBV3-1; J: TRBJ2-3; D: -; size: many; DNA: TGTGCCAGCAGCCCTCGGACTCGCAGCACGCAGTATTTT; CDR3: CASSPRTRSTQYF
V: TRBV19; J: TRBJ2-5; D: -; size: many; DNA: TGTGCCAGTAGTATTCTGGCCAGCCCTGGAGAGACCCAGTACTTC; CDR3: CASSILASPGETQYF
V: TRBV5-1; J: TRBJ2-2; D: -; size: many; DNA: TGCGCCAGCAGCTCCCTCCCCTCTGGACAGAACACCGGGGAGCTGTTTTTT; CDR3: CASSSLPSGQNTGELFF
V: TRBV29-1; J: TRBJ2-1; D: TRBD2; size: many; DNA: TGCAGCGTCAGCGGGAGTTCGTCCTACAATGAGCAGTTCTTC; CDR3: CSVSGSSSYNEQFF
V: TRBV30; J: TRBJ1-3; D: -; size: many; DNA: TGTGCCTGGAGTGTATCTCGACCTGGAAACACCATATATTTT; CDR3: CAWSVSRPGNTIYF
V: TRBV4-1; J: TRBJ2-6; D: TRBD2; size: many; DNA: TGCGCCAGCAGCCCGAGCCCGGCTAGCGGGGCCCCTGAGGCCAACGTCCTGACTTTC; CDR3: CASSPSPASGAPEANVLTF
V: TRBV9; J: TRBJ2-5; D: -; size: many; DNA: TGTGCCAGCAGCGCTTCGTACCAAGAGACCCAGTACTTC; CDR3: CASSASYQETQYF
V: TRBV7-9; J: TRBJ2-1; D: -; size: many; DNA: TGTGCCAGCAGCCTACGACAACTAACGGACAATGAGCAGTTCTTC; CDR3: CASSLRQLTDNEQFF
V: TRBV7-9; J: TRBJ2-3; D: -; size: -; DNA: TGTGCCAGCAGCTTCGACGGGCCCTCTGGTGGAGATACGCAGTATTTT; CDR3: CASSFDGPSGGDTQYF
V: TRBV27; J: TRBJ1-5; D: -; size: many; DNA: TGTGCCAGCAGTTTTTGGCCGGCTAGCAATCAGCCCCAGCATTTT; CDR3: CASSFWPASNQPQHF
V: TRBV19; J: TRBJ2-3; D: TRBD1; size: -; DNA: TGTGCCAGTAGTACCTGGACAGGGGTTCCGACAGATACGCAGTATTTT; CDR3: CASSTWTGVPTDTQYF
V: TRBV2; J: TRBJ2-7; D: -; size: many; DNA: TGTGCCAGCAGGAGGAGCGGAAGATACGAGCAGTACTTC; CDR3: CASRRSGRYEQYF
V: TRBV2; J: TRBJ2-5; D: TRBD1; size: many; DNA: TGTGCCAGCAGCGGGACAGGGGGCGAGACCCAGTACTTC; CDR3: CASSGTGGETQYF
V: TRBV5-1; J: TRBJ2-2; D: TRBD1; size: once; DNA: TGCGCCAGCAGCGTGACAGGGTACACCGGGCAGCTGTCTTTT; CDR3: CASSVTGYTGQLSF
V: TRBV7-6; J: TRBJ1-5; D: -; size: -; DNA: TGTGCCAGCAGCTTTTACGGTGACAATCAGCCCCAGCATTTT; CDR3: CASSFYGDNQPQHF
V: TRBV27; J: TRBJ2-2; D: -; size: -; DNA: TGTGCCATCAGTTCGAAATACCGGGTCGCCGACACCGGGGAGCTGTTTTTT; CDR3: CAISSKYRVADTGELFF
V: TRBV20-1; J: TRBJ1-4; D: TRBD1; size: many; DNA: TGCAGTGCAACCGGGACAGGGGCTGCAACTAATGAAAAACTGTTTTTT; CDR3: CSATGTGAATNEKLFF
V: TRBV27; J: TRBJ2-2; D: -; size: -; DNA: TGTGCCAGCAGTTTACGTACCCGGGGGAACGGGGAGCTGTTTTTT; CDR3: CASSLRTRGNGELFF
V: TRBV30; J: TRBJ1-3; D: -; size: -; DNA: TGTGCCTGGAGTGGGTCTTTCTCTGGAAACACCATATATTTT; CDR3: CAWSGSFSGNTIYF
V: TRBV2; J: TRBJ1-5; D: TRBD1; size: many; DNA: TGTGCCAGCAGTCCCGGGACAGCCCCGAGCAATCAGCCCCAGCATTTT; CDR3: CASSPGTAPSNQPQHF
V: TRBV2; J: TRBJ2-1; D: -; size: -; DNA: TGTGCCAGCAGCTCTAACGACATGAGCTCCTACAATGAGCAGTTCTTC; CDR3: CASSSNDMSSYNEQFF
V: TRBV7-3; J: TRBJ2-3; D: TRBD2; size: many; DNA: TGTGCCAGCAGCCCCGGGGGGTCAGATACGCAGTATTTT; CDR3: CASSPGGSDTQYF
V: TRBV5-4; J: TRBJ2-3; D: -; size: many; DNA: TGTGCCAGCAGCTTGAGGGAGAGAAGGACAGATACGCAGTATTTT; CDR3: CASSLRERRTDTQYF
V: TRBV2; J: TRBJ2-5; D: TRBD2; size: many; DNA: TGTGCCAGCACCCGGGGGGGAGCGGGAGTAGGGGAGACCCAGTACTTC; CDR3: CASTRGGAGVGETQYF
V: TRBV2; J: TRBJ2-2; D: -; size: many; DNA: TGTGCCAGCACCTCCAACACCGGGGAGCTGTTTTTT; CDR3: CASTSNTGELFF
V: TRBV12-3/TRBV12-4; J: TRBJ1-1; D: TRBD1; size: many; DNA: TGTGCCAGCAGGAGGACAGGTGTGAACACTGAAGCTTTCTTT; CDR3: CASRRTGVNTEAFF
V: TRBV20-1; J: TRBJ2-1; D: -; size: few; DNA: TGCAGTGTGGACGAAGTCTACCACAATGAGCAGTTCTTC; CDR3: CSVDEVYHNEQFF
V: TRBV28; J: TRBJ1-5; D: -; size: -; DNA: TGTGCCAGCAGTGTAAACAATCAGCCCCAGCATTTT; CDR3: CASSVNNQPQHF
V: TRBV7-3; J: TRBJ1-2; D: -; size: many; DNA: TGTGCCAGCAGCCGGACGGGACAAGAGAGCTACACCTTC; CDR3: CASSRTGQESYTF
V: TRBV20-1; J: TRBJ2-7; D: -; size: many; DNA: TGCAGTGCTAGTAGGGGCCCCAGCTCCTACGAGCAGTACTTC; CDR3: CSASRGPSSYEQYF
V: TRBV12-3/TRBV12-4; J: TRBJ2-1; D: -; size: -; DNA: TGTGCCAGCACCCTTGGGCCCTGGGGCAGAACTTTCTTC; CDR3: CASTLGPWGRTFF
V: TRBV6-2/TRBV6-3; J: TRBJ2-1; D: -; size: -; DNA: TGTGCCATCAGTTATGATCCGACGCGTGAGGCCTCCTACAATGAGCAGTTCTTC; CDR3: CAISYDPTREASYNEQFF
V: TRBV6-1; J: TRBJ1-1; D: -; size: many; DNA: TGTGCCAGCAGTGAAGTGGGGGGCAACACTGAAGCTTTCTTT; CDR3: CASSEVGGNTEAFF
V: TRBV7-2; J: TRBJ1-4; D: -; size: many; DNA: TGTGCCAGCAGCTACGGGACATGGAGTGAAAAACTGTTTTTT; CDR3: CASSYGTWSEKLFF
V: TRBV9; J: TRBJ2-3; D: -; size: many; DNA: TGTGCCAGCAGCGTAGCGGGCCACACAGATACGCAGTATTTT; CDR3: CASSVAGHTDTQYF
V: TRBV29-1; J: TRBJ2-7; D: -; size: many; DNA: TGCAGCGTTGAACCCCTCGGAACAGGGCCTTCCTACGAGCAGTACTTC; CDR3: CSVEPLGTGPSYEQYF
V: TRBV7-2; J: TRBJ1-2; D: -; size: many; DNA: TGTGCCAGCAGAGGCTCAACTACCCACTATGGCTACACCTTC; CDR3: CASRGSTTHYGYTF
V: TRBV9; J: TRBJ1-2; D: TRBD1; size: many; DNA: TGTGCCAGCAGCTATCGGGACAGGGTAGATCTCTATGGCTACACCTTC; CDR3: CASSYRDRVDLYGYTF
V: TRBV6-1; J: TRBJ2-3; D: TRBD2; size: many; DNA: TGTGCCGTGGTTGGCGGGAGTAATACAGATACGCAGTATTTT; CDR3: CAVVGGSNTDTQYF
V: TRBV19; J: TRBJ2-1; D: TRBD1; size: -; DNA: TGTGCCAGTAGTGTACGGGACAGGGCACTAGCTGGGACTAATGAGCAGTTCTTC; CDR3: CASSVRDRALAGTNEQFF
V: TRBV6-1; J: TRBJ1-1; D: -; size: -; DNA: TGTGCCAGCGTTCTGGGACATGGGGCCGGGAACACTGAAGCTTTCTTT; CDR3: CASVLGHGAGNTEAFF
V: TRBV5-4; J: TRBJ2-1; D: -; size: few; DNA: TGTGCCAGCAGCTTGATTGGAGATGAGCAGTTCTTC; CDR3: CASSLIGDEQFF
V: TRBV19; J: TRBJ2-1; D: TRBD2; size: few; DNA: TGTGCCAGTAGTATAGGCCCTAGCGGGAGAAGGCTGTTCTTC; CDR3: CASSIGPSGRRLFF
V: TRBV5-1; J: TRBJ1-5; D: -; size: -; DNA: TGCGCCAGCAGCCCCGCCGGGACGGACAATCAGCCCCAGCATTTT; CDR3: CASSPAGTDNQPQHF
V: TRBV12-3/TRBV12-4; J: TRBJ1-1; D: -; size: many; DNA: TGTGCCAGCAGTTTAGTCCGAAAACCTGAAGCTTTCTTT; CDR3: CASSLVRKPEAFF
V: TRBV11-2; J: TRBJ1-6; D: TRBD1; size: many; DNA: TGTGCCAGCAGCTGGGACAGGGGAAATTCACCCCTCCACTTT; CDR3: CASSWDRGNSPLHF
V: TRBV11-3; J: TRBJ2-1; D: TRBD2; size: many; DNA: TGTGCCAGCAGCGGGTTAGGGCGGGAGGTAGGAACCTACAATGAGCAGTTCTTC; CDR3: CASSGLGREVGTYNEQFF